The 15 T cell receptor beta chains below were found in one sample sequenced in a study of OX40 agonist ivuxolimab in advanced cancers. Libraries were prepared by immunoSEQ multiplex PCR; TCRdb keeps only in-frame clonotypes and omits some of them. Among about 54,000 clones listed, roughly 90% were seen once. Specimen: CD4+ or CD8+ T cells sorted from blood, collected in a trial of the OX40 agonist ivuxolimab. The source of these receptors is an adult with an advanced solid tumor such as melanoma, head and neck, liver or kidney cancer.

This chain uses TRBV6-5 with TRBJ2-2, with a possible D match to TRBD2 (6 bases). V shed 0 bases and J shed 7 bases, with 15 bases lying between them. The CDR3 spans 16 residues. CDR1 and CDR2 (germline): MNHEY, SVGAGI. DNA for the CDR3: TGTGCCAGCAGTTACTCAGATCCAGGGCGGGACGGGGAGCTGTTTTTT. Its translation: CASSYSDPGRDGELFF.

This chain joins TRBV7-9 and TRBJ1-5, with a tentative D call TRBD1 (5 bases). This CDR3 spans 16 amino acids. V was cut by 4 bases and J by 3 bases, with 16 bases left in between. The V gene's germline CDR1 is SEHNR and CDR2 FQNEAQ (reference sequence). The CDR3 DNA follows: TGTGCCAGCAGCTCCCGGGACGGCTCCTTCAATCAGCCCCAGCATTTT. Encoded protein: CASSSRDGSFNQPQHF.

This CDR3 reads CASSQEGTTTYNEQFF. The CDR3 coding sequence is TGCGCCAGCAGCCAAGAGGGCACCACAACCTACAATGAGCAGTTCTTC. J is TRBJ2-7 and V is TRBV4-1; D gene ambiguous. The J call is uncertain, as TRBJ2-1 better fits the DNA end. The CDR3 is 16 amino acids. Germline V CDR1 and CDR2: MGHRA, YSYEKL.

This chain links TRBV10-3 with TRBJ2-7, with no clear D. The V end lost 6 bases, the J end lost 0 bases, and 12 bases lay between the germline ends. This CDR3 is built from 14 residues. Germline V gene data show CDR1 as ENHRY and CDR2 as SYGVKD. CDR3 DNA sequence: TGTGCCATCAGAGACGGAGCGAGCTCCTACGAGCAGTACTTC. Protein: CAIRDGASSYEQYF.

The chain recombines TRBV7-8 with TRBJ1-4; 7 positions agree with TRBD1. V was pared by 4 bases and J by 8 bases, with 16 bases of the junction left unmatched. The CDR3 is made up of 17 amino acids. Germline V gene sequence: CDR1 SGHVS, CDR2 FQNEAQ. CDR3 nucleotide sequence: TGTGCCAGCAGCTCCTACCCCGTAGGGGGCGCGGGAGAAAAACTGTTTTTT. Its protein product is CASSSYPVGGAGEKLFF. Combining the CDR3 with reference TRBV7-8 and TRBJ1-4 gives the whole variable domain GAGVSQSPRYKVAKRGQDVALRCDPISGHVSLFWYQQALGQGPEFLTYFQNEAQLDKSGLPSDRFFAERPEGSVSTLKIQRTQQEDSAVYLCASSSYPVGGAGEKLFFGSGTQLSVL.

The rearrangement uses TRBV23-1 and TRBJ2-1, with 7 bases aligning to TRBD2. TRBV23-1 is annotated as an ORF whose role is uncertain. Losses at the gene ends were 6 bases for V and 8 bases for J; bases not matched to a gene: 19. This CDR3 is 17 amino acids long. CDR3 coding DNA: TGCGCCAGCAGAAAGCGGGGTGTTGTCTCGGGAAGCGATGAGCAGTTCTTC. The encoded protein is CASRKRGVVSGSDEQFF.

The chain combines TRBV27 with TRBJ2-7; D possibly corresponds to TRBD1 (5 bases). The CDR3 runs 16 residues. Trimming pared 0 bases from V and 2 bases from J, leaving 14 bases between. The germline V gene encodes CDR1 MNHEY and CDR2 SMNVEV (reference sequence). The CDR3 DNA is TGTGCCAGCAGTTTATCCCAGGGCTCTCCTCCCTACGAGCAGTACTTC. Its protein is CASSLSQGSPPYEQYF.

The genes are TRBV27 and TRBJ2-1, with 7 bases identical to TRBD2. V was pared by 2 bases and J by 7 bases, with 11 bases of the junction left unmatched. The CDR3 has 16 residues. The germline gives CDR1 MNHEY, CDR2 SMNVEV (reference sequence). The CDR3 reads CASSLVGDYNTNEQFF. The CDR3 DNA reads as TGTGCCAGCAGTTTAGTTGGGGACTACAATACGAATGAGCAGTTCTTC.

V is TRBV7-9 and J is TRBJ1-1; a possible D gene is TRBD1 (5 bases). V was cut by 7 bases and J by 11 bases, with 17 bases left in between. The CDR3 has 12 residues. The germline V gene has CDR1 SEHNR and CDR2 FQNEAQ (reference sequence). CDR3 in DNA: TGTGCCAGCACCTGGGCAGGACACGAGGCTTTCTTT. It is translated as CASTWAGHEAFF.

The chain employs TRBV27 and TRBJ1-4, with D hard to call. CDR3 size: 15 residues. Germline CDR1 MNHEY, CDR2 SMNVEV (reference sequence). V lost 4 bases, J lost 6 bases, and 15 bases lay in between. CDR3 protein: CASSSEQSLYEKLFF. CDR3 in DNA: TGTGCCAGCAGTTCGGAACAGTCCTTATATGAAAAACTGTTTTTT. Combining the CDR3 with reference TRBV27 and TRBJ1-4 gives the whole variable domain EAQVTQNPRYLITVTGKKLTVTCSQNMNHEYMSWYRQDPGLGLRQIYYSMNVEVTDKGDVPEGYKVSRKEKRNFPLILESPSPNQTSLYFCASSSEQSLYEKLFFGSGTQLSVL.

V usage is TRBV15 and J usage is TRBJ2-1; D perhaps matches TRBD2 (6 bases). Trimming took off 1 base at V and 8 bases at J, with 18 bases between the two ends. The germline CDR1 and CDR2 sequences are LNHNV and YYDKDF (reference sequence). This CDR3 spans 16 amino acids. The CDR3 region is CATSRGGTFYSDEQFF. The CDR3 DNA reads TGTGCCACCAGCAGAGGAGGGACTTTTTATAGCGATGAGCAGTTCTTC.

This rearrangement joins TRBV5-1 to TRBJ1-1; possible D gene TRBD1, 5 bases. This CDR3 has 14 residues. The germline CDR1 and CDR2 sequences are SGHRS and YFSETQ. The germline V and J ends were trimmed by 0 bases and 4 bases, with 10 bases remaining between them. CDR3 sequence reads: CASSLAGASTEAFF. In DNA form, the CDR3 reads TGCGCCAGCAGCTTGGCCGGGGCCAGCACTGAAGCTTTCTTT.

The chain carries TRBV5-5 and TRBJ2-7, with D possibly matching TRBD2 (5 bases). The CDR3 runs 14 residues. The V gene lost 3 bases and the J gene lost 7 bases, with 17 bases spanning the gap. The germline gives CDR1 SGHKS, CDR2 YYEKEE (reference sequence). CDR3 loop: CASSSPEGEEEQYF. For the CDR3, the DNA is TGTGCCAGCAGCTCCCCCGAGGGAGAGGAGGAGCAGTACTTC.

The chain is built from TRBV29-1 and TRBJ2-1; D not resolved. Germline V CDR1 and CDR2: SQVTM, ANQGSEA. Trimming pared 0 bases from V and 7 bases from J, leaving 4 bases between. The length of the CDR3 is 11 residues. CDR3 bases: TGCAGCGTTGAAGATCCGAATGAGCAGTTCTTC. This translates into CSVEDPNEQFF.

CDR3 nucleotide sequence: TGTGCCAGTAGTCCCGACAGGGGGCTAACTGAAGCTTTCTTT. This codes for CASSPDRGLTEAFF. The chain recombines TRBV19 with TRBJ1-1; TRBD1 matches 10 bases. The CDR3 contains 14 residues. CDR1 and CDR2 (germline): LNHDA, SQIVND (reference sequence). V shed 5 bases, J shed 5 bases, and the junction held 5 bases outside the gene matches.